This TCR beta chain was captured by sequencing in a study of HIV-infected patients and healthy controls. Study results and limitations: Healthy controls shared more CDR3 sequences between individuals than HIV-infected patients did.

By sample fraction, this clonotype is medium-sized. What it binds is unknown. The repertoire came from unfractionated whole blood and reflected all unsorted peripheral T cells. The CDR3 extends over 19 amino acids. Approximately 500 ng RNA was reverse transcribed with alpha and beta constant-region primers. Each of the alpha and beta chains got its own library through chain-specific third strand synthesis with indices. Each molecule carried a 12-nucleotide identifier made of two joined random hexamers added before amplification. Via MiXCR, TCRdb re-called the 5' RACE reads, giving one row per CDR3 protein. The data show about 19,000 distinct CDR3 sequences, with approximately 9% seen just once and about 2.6% held by the top ten.

What was sequenced was blood. The clonotype was recovered from an adult in good health. V and J are TRBV21-1 and TRBJ2-5; TRBD1 is taken as the D call from the table, unchecked against the DNA. TRBV21-1 is annotated as a pseudogene. In DNA, the CDR3 is TGTGCCAGCAGCCTCTGGGGCACCGTGGGAACCAATCAGAGGGAGACCCAGTACTTC. Translation gives CASSLWGTVGTNQRETQYF.